This T cell receptor (beta chain) was sequenced in a study of a mutant IDH1 vaccine in newly diagnosed glioma. Study context: Sex among treated patients split 62.5% male, about 40% female; mean age was approximately 40 years.

Noted time point: baseline, week 1 (first vaccination visit). Sample treatment: pre-vaccination baseline after standard-of-care therapy. V dropped 3 bases and J dropped 4 bases, with 10 bases sitting between them. The CDR3 has 14 residues. Germline CDR1 reads MDHEN; CDR2 reads SYDVKM. This table comes from immunoSEQ multiplex PCR, and its TCRdb copy is limited to in-frame clones, with some not included. The sample contains tens of thousands of clones, just over 85% of which appear only once. Study results and caveats: Vaccine-induced responses were seen in approximately 93% of patients, spanning several MHC alleles.

Concerning this clone itself: What it binds is not known.

The TCR sequence derives from a man aged 40-55 years with glioma. The V call is TRBV28, the J call TRBJ1-5, with unresolved D. This specimen consisted of PBMCs, obtained from a glioma patient treated with radiotherapy, temozolomide or both. In DNA form, the CDR3 reads TGTGCCAGCAGTTTTATGGCGGGGAATCAGCCCCAGCATTTT. Translated, it gives CASSFMAGNQPQHF.